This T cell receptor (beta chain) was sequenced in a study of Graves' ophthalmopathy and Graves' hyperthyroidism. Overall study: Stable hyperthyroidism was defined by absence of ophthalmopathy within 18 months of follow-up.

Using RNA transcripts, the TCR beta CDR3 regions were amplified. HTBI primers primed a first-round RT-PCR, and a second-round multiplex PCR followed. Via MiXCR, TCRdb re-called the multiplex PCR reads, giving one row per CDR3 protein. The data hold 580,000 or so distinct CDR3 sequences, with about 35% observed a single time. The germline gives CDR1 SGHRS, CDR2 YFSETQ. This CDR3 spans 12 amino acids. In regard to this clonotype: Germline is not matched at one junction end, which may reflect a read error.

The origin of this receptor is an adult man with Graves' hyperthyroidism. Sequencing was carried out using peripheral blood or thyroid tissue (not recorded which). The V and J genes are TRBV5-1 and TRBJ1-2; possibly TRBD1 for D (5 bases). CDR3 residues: CASSLDTLGYTF. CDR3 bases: TGTGCCAGCAGCTTGGACACCCTTGGCTACACCTTC.